This TCR beta chain is from a study of technical replicates of blood from a few donors. Only in-frame clones appear in the TCRdb table, and some are missing; sequencing was by immunoSEQ multiplex PCR. The sample includes roughly 80,000 clones, 91% seen only once; the top ten take 0.25%. CDR1 is MDHEN, CDR2 SYDVKM, per germline. Trimming removed 4 bases at V and 4 bases at J, with 16 bases between. The CDR3 runs 15 residues. This sequence joins TRBV28 and TRBJ1-1; D call uncertain. Material: T cells isolated from PBMCs. This clonotype was sampled from a human donor in good health. CDR3 sequence (DNA): TGTGCCAGCAGTTCGCCGAGTCTGGAGGGCACTGAAGCTTTCTTT. Translated, it gives CASSSPSLEGTEAFF.